One sample yielded the 20 T cell receptor beta chains listed below, sequenced in a study of cytomegalovirus exposure and HLA in healthy donors. This PCR relied on a set of 60 Vbeta primers and 13 Jbeta primers. Produced via immunoSEQ multiplex PCR; TCRdb's table is partial and in-frame only. The sample gives 80,000 to 100,000 clones, roughly four fifths of which show up once; about 4.8% is in the top ten. The sample comprised PBMCs. These receptors were taken from a man aged 40-55 years in good health and CMV-seropositive.

V is TRBV7-9 and J is TRBJ1-1; 7 nucleotides line up with TRBD1. CDR1 and CDR2 (germline): SEHNR, FQNEAQ (reference sequence). The CDR3 contains 14 residues. Unmatched junction bases numbered 2, after V lost 1 base and J lost 3 bases. The CDR3 spells CASSLVQGDTEAFF. For the CDR3, the DNA is TGTGCCAGCAGCTTAGTCCAGGGGGACACTGAAGCTTTCTTT.

V and J are TRBV15 and TRBJ2-1; 9 bases fit TRBD2. J gave up 4 bases and V 4 bases, and 5 bases lay outside the gene matches. Per the germline V gene, CDR1 is LNHNV and CDR2 is YYDKDF (reference sequence). The CDR3 is 15 residues long. As DNA, the CDR3 is TGTGCCACCAGCAAGGGCGGGGGGGCATACAATGAGCAGTTCTTC. This encodes CATSKGGGAYNEQFF.

This chain connects TRBV5-6 to TRBJ2-5; a possible D gene is TRBD2 (5 bases). V gave up 1 base and J gave up 4 bases, with 8 bases separating them. The CDR3 runs 13 residues. Germline-derived CDR1 and CDR2 are SGHDT and YYEEEE. The CDR3: CASSLRDLETQYF. The CDR3 DNA is TGTGCCAGCAGCTTGCGGGATTTAGAGACCCAGTACTTC.

The chain has TRBV27 and TRBJ2-2; D is unclear. The CDR3 contains 14 residues. V was shortened by 5 bases and J by 3 bases, with 10 bases between the two germline ends. Germline-derived CDR1 and CDR2 are MNHEY and SMNVEV (reference sequence). CDR3 in amino acids: CASSRLSDTGELFF. DNA of the CDR3: TGTGCCAGCAGTCGGCTGAGCGACACCGGGGAGCTGTTTTTT.

The V call is TRBV5-6, the J call TRBJ1-4; 7 nucleotides match TRBD1. This CDR3 region has 16 residues. V shed 2 bases, J shed 8 bases, and the junction held 12 bases outside the gene matches. CDR1 SGHDT and CDR2 YYEEEE come from the germline V gene. The CDR3 DNA is TGTGCCAGCAGCTTAGGCCTGGGGACAGCCAGGGAAAAACTGTTTTTT. Encoded protein: CASSLGLGTAREKLFF.

The chain uses TRBV5-1 and TRBJ1-2; TRBD1 matches 10 bases. V gave up 4 bases and J gave up 5 bases; unmatched junction bases: 5. The germline V gene encodes CDR1 SGHRS and CDR2 YFSETQ. The length of the CDR3 is 14 residues. This chain's CDR3 is CASSAGTGDYGYTF. CDR3 sequence (DNA): TGCGCCAGCAGCGCCGGGACAGGGGATTATGGCTACACCTTC.

The rearrangement links TRBV28 to TRBJ1-5; D gene unclear. Trimming removed 6 bases from V and 7 bases from J, with 10 bases in between. The CDR3 loop spans 12 amino acids. Per germline, CDR1 MDHEN and CDR2 SYDVKM. CDR3: CASRDPRQPQHF. CDR3 coding DNA: TGTGCCAGCAGGGATCCGCGGCAGCCCCAGCATTTT.

V and J are TRBV7-6 and TRBJ2-3, with D possibly matching TRBD1 (5 bases). Looked up from germline, CDR1 is SGHVS and CDR2 is FNYEAQ. The CDR3 length is 15 residues. Trimming removed 3 bases from V and 0 bases from J, with 10 bases in between. This CDR3 reads CASSLTAKSTDTQYF. The CDR3 DNA sequence: TGTGCCAGCAGCTTGACAGCAAAGAGCACAGATACGCAGTATTTT.

The chain carries TRBV18 and TRBJ2-2; 7 bases match TRBD2. V gave up 6 bases and J gave up 4 bases; unmatched junction bases: 5. The CDR3 totals 14 residues. Per the germline V gene, CDR1 is KGHSH and CDR2 is LQKENI. The CDR3 sequence is CASSGGPGTGELFF. Here the CDR3 DNA reads TGTGCCAGCTCGGGAGGGCCGGGCACCGGGGAGCTGTTTTTT.

The rearrangement links TRBV7-9 to TRBJ2-7, with 8 bases fitting TRBD1. Unmatched junction bases numbered 6, after V lost 1 base and J lost 7 bases. This CDR3 region has 14 residues. The germline CDR1 and CDR2 sequences are SEHNR and FQNEAQ (reference sequence). The CDR3 sequence: CASSLGSRGPEQYF. DNA for the CDR3: TGTGCCAGCAGCTTAGGGTCCAGGGGGCCTGAGCAGTACTTC.

As regards this clone: Distinct nucleotide sequences in the sample also encode this CDR3. V is TRBV19 and J is TRBJ1-5; tentatively, D is TRBD1 (5 bases). This CDR3 has 15 amino acids. CDR1 is LNHDA, CDR2 SQIVND, per germline (reference sequence). V was cut by 3 bases and J by 5 bases, with 14 bases left in between. The CDR3 reads CASSIPGTGDQPQHF. The CDR3 DNA reads TGTGCCAGTAGTATTCCCGGGACGGGGGATCAGCCCCAGCATTTT.

The rearrangement uses TRBV5-4 and TRBJ2-7; 9 nucleotides match TRBD1. Germline CDR1 and CDR2: SGHNT and YYREEE (reference sequence). The CDR3 spans 14 residues. V was clipped by 0 bases and J by 7 bases; unmatched bases: 5. Here the CDR3 reads CASSLGDRAWEQYF. The CDR3 nucleotides are TGTGCCAGCAGCTTGGGGGACAGGGCGTGGGAGCAGTACTTC. Supplemented by reference TRBV5-4 and TRBJ2-7, the full variable domain reads ETGVTQSPTHLIKTRGQQVTLRCSSQSGHNTVSWYQQALGQGPQFIFQYYREEENGRGNFPPRFSGLQFPNYSSELNVNALELDDSALYLCASSLGDRAWEQYFGPGTRLTVT.

The rearrangement uses TRBV18 and TRBJ2-5; no clear D gene. Between the trimmed V and J ends, which lost 0 bases and 4 bases, there was a span of 9 bases. Germline lookup yields CDR1 KGHSH and CDR2 LQKENI. The CDR3 is 14 residues long. Written as DNA, the CDR3 is TGTGCCAGCTCACCACCGTCAATGCGAGAGACCCAGTACTTC. As protein: CASSPPSMRETQYF.

Comments on this clone: At one boundary the junction diverges from the germline segment, which might be a read error. V gene TRBV29-1 combines with J gene TRBJ1-2, with D perhaps matching TRBD1 (5 bases). The CDR3 spans 12 residues. Germline V CDR1 and CDR2: SQVTM, ANQGSEA. The CDR3 coding sequence is TGCAGCGATGAAGACACAGGCTATGGCTACACCTTC. Translation: CSDEDTGYGYTF.

This rearrangement joins TRBV7-9 to TRBJ2-5; possibly TRBD1 for D (6 bases). The CDR3 is made up of 15 amino acids. Trimming took 0 bases from V and 1 from J, leaving 9 bases between them. The germline gives CDR1 SEHNR, CDR2 FQNEAQ (reference sequence). The CDR3 nucleotides are TGTGCCAGCAGCTTAGCGCGGACAGTCCAAGAGACCCAGTACTTC. Amino acid sequence: CASSLARTVQETQYF.

V gene TRBV4-1 combines with J gene TRBJ1-3; 12 nucleotides agree with TRBD1. CDR1 is MGHRA and CDR2 is YSYEKL in the germline V gene. CDR3 length: 16 amino acids. Losses at the gene ends were 1 base for V and 8 bases for J; bases not matched to a gene: 6. CDR3 residues: CASSQGSGQGADTIYF. For the CDR3, the DNA is TGCGCCAGCAGCCAAGGCTCGGGACAGGGGGCGGACACCATATATTTT.

This clone was found once. This chain uses TRBV5-1 with TRBJ2-3; a weak D match, TRBD1 (6 bases). Germline V gives CDR1 SGHRS, CDR2 YFSETQ. V was clipped by 1 base and J by 4 bases, with 13 bases between them. The length of the CDR3 is 15 residues. The CDR3 sequence: CASSLTGIRPDTQYF. The CDR3 DNA follows: TGCGCCAGCAGCTTGACAGGGATTCGGCCAGATACGCAGTATTTT. Combining the CDR3 with reference TRBV5-1 and TRBJ2-3 gives the whole variable domain KAGVTQTPRYLIKTRGQQVTLSCSPISGHRSVSWYQQTPGQGLQFLFEYFSETQRNKGNFPGRFSGRQFSNSRSEMNVSTLELGDSALYLCASSLTGIRPDTQYFGPGTRLTVL.

The V and J genes are TRBV7-2 and TRBJ2-1; D unresolved. Germline CDR1 and CDR2: SGHTA and FQGNSA. This CDR3 is built from 13 residues. The V end lost 5 bases, the J end lost 3 bases, and 8 bases lay between the germline ends. This chain's CDR3 is CASSASVYNEQFF. In DNA form, the CDR3 reads TGTGCCAGCAGCGCCAGCGTCTACAATGAGCAGTTCTTC.

The CDR3 here is CASSEAGQGRNQPQHF. Written as DNA, the CDR3 is TGTGCCAGCAGTGAAGCGGGGCAAGGAAGAAATCAGCCCCAGCATTTT. The chain uses TRBV6-1 and TRBJ1-5; possible D gene TRBD1, 5 bases. The CDR3 runs 16 residues. V shed 0 bases and J shed 4 bases, with 13 bases lying between them. Germline CDR1 and CDR2: MNHNS and SASEGT.

DNA for the CDR3: TGTGCCAGTTCCCCGAGCTCCTACAATGAGCAGTTCTTC. Translated: CASSPSSYNEQFF. V gene TRBV19 combines with J gene TRBJ2-1; D call uncertain. The CDR3 extends over 13 amino acids. Trimming took off 8 bases at V and 0 bases at J, with 8 bases between the two ends. Germline CDR1 reads LNHDA; CDR2 reads SQIVND (reference sequence). Full variable domain (rest looked up from reference TRBV19 and TRBJ2-1): DGGITQSPKYLFRKEGQNVTLSCEQNLNHDAMYWYRQDPGQGLRLIYYSQIVNDFQKGDIAEGYSVSREKKESFPLTVTSAQKNPTAFYLCASSPSSYNEQFFGPGTRLTVL.